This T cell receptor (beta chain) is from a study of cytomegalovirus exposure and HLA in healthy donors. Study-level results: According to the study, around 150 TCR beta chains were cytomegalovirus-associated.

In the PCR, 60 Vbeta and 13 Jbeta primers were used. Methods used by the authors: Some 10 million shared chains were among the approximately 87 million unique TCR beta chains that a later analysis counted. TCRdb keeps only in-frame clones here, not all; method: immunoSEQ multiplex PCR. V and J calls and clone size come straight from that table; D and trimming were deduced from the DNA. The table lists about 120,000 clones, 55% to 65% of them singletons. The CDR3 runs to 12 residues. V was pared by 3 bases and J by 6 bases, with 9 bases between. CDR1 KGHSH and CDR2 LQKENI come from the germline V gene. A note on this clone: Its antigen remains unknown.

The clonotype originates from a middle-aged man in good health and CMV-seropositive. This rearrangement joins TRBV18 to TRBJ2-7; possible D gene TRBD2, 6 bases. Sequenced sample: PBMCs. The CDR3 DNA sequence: TGTGCCAGCTCACCTGGAGGGGTCGAGCAGTACTTC. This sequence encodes CASSPGGVEQYF.